This entry is about one TCR beta chain. The antigen is not known. The V end lost 4 bases, the J end lost 5 bases, and 11 bases lay between the germline ends. This CDR3 has 13 residues. From germline, CDR1 is SQVTM and CDR2 ANQGSEA. The data originate from a study of T cell responses to AZD1222 COVID-19 vaccine. Findings and limits, study-wide: The study sampled repertoires only after the peak T cell response. The CD4 TCRs associated with vaccination extended across spike and predominated at 160-218 and 743-854. Baseline seropositivity characterized only six or seven AZD1222 recipients.

Second doses at about 4 or about 12 weeks were pooled. Clones were sequenced by immunoSEQ multiplex PCR, and TCRdb holds only the in-frame ones, with some missing. In the table there are under 200,000 clones, roughly 90% of which are singletons. The clonotype originates from an adult who received the AZD1222 COVID-19 vaccine. This specimen was peripheral blood, taken 28 days after the second AZD1222 dose. This rearrangement joins TRBV29-1 to TRBJ2-2; no definite D call. The chain's CDR3 is CSVGVDNTGELFF. The CDR3 DNA sequence: TGCAGCGTTGGAGTGGATAATACCGGGGAGCTGTTTTTT.